The 9 T cell receptor beta chains given below trace back to one sample, sequenced in a study of T-cell memory formation after mild COVID-19 (dated by TCRdb to the early 2020s). The library was prepared using 5' RACE. Sequencing was performed on an Illumina NovaSeq 6000. TCRdb applied fastp at Q25 and MiXCR to the public reads, then kept only in-frame beta chains. Every distinct CDR3 protein forms one entry, paired with its most common genes and DNA. In all, the sample holds over 150,000 distinct CDR3 sequences, and over 20% of those were seen once. The biggest ten clones account for 23% of the sample. The material sequenced was PBMCs or a T cell subset sorted from them (not recorded which). The receptors originated from an adult woman who had mild COVID-19 (a few samples of this study predate the infection). The sample titles of this study are shuffled in the database, so cell type and time point are left out; the donor was told from shared clones.

The table lists this clonotype with a few counts. J is TRBJ2-7 and V is TRBV27; TRBD1 matches 10 bases. J gave up 6 bases and V 5 bases, and 7 bases lay outside the gene matches. CDR3 length equals 14 residues. In germline, CDR1 is MNHEY, CDR2 SMNVEV (reference sequence). The CDR3 bases are TGTGCCAGCAGTCCGGTGACAGGGGGCGGCGAGCAGTACTTC. Protein: CASSPVTGGGEQYF.

J is TRBJ1-4 and V is TRBV11-2; D remains unclear. This CDR3 has 15 residues. CDR1 is SGHAT and CDR2 is FQNNGV in the germline V gene. Between the trimmed V and J ends, which lost 0 bases and 9 bases, there was a span of 14 bases. CDR3 amino acids: CASSLDLNLGQKLFF. The CDR3 region has the DNA TGTGCCAGCAGCTTAGACCTCAACCTCGGGCAAAAACTGTTTTTT.

V is TRBV24-1 and J is TRBJ2-5, with 9 bases identical to TRBD2. V gave up 4 bases and J gave up 5 bases; unmatched junction bases: 7. In germline, CDR1 is KGHDR, CDR2 SFDVKD. This CDR3 contains 15 residues. CDR3 loop: CATSDILAGHETQYF. DNA for the CDR3: TGTGCCACCAGTGACATACTAGCGGGTCACGAGACCCAGTACTTC.

The table lists this clonotype with a few counts. The gene calls are TRBV11-2 and TRBJ2-7; tentatively, D is TRBD1 or TRBD2 (5 bases each). Trimming removed 0 bases from V and 3 bases from J, with 18 bases in between. The CDR3 spans 17 residues. Germline CDR1 is SGHAT and CDR2 is FQNNGV. CDR3 DNA sequence: TGTGCCAGCAGCTTAGATGGGCAGTACACGGGGCTCTACGAGCAGTACTTC. Translation: CASSLDGQYTGLYEQYF.

This clonotype has just a few counts. The chain combines TRBV4-1 with TRBJ1-1; D unclear. Deletions cut 5 bases from V and 1 base from J, with 11 bases between. The CDR3 is 14 residues long. Germline values: CDR1 MGHRA, CDR2 YSYEKL. The CDR3 region is CASSETGSNTEAFF. The CDR3 DNA follows: TGCGCCAGCAGCGAGACCGGGTCGAACACTGAAGCTTTCTTT.

The CDR3 nucleotides are TGCGCCAGCAGCCATTCCCGGGGAAATGAGCAGTTCTTC. Its protein product is CASSHSRGNEQFF. The chain recombines TRBV4-3 with TRBJ2-1, with D possibly being TRBD2 (5 bases). With 3 bases removed from V and 7 bases from J, the gap between germline ends came to 10 bases. The CDR3 runs to 13 residues. CDR1 LGHNA and CDR2 YSLEER come from the germline V gene.

The V call is TRBV7-6, the J call TRBJ1-2; D is possibly TRBD1 (6 bases). Germline V CDR1 and CDR2: SGHVS, FNYEAQ. V lost 1 base and J 0 bases, leaving 12 bases between the germline ends. This CDR3 region has 16 residues. The chain's CDR3 is CASSLGGAQANYGYTF. The CDR3 bases are TGTGCCAGCAGCTTAGGGGGGGCCCAAGCTAACTATGGCTACACCTTC.

This clonotype was counted only a few times. The rearrangement links TRBV7-9 to TRBJ2-1; D not certain. Per the germline V gene, CDR1 is SEHNR and CDR2 is FQNEAQ (reference sequence). The CDR3 is 13 residues long. V lost 7 bases and J lost 10, with 17 bases in between. The CDR3 region is CASTLYYQGEQFF. CDR3 DNA: TGTGCCAGCACCCTTTACTACCAAGGGGAGCAGTTCTTC. The entire variable domain, with the rest obtained from reference TRBV7-9 and TRBJ2-1, is as follows: DTGVSQNPRHKITKRGQNVTFRCDPISEHNRLYWYRQTLGQGPEFLTYFQNEAQLEKSRLLSDRFSAERPKGSFSTLEIQRTEQGDSAMYLCASTLYYQGEQFFGPGTRLTVL.

This clonotype has more than one count but fewer than ten. This chain connects TRBV7-9 to TRBJ2-7, with D unresolved. This CDR3 has 12 amino acids. The germline V gene has CDR1 SEHNR and CDR2 FQNEAQ (reference sequence). V gave up 5 bases and J gave up 4 bases, with 9 bases separating them. The CDR3 reads CASSGDGYEQYF. The CDR3 DNA follows: TGTGCCAGCAGCGGGGATGGGTACGAGCAGTACTTC.